This TCR beta chain was identified in a study of blood T cell repertoires in COVID-19. Study context: Sample material is recorded as cDNA or gDNA derived from T cells, B-cell-depleted T cells, or PBMCs.

V was clipped by 1 base and J by 5 bases, with 11 bases between them. CDR3 length equals 15 residues. The germline gives CDR1 MDHEN, CDR2 SYDVKM. Per the study methods: The authors estimated nucleated cell counts from reference gene primer amplification. Sequencing used immunoSEQ multiplex PCR; TCRdb keeps in-frame clones, though not all of them. Clone size and V and J calls were adopted from that table, with D and trimming inferred from the DNA. The table records roughly 100,000 clones, roughly 90% of them present only once. The sequenced sample consisted of peripheral blood. The TCR originated in a woman in her fifties or sixties with COVID-19, enrolled during active disease. The rearrangement links TRBV28 to TRBJ1-4, with D possibly matching TRBD1 (6 bases). CDR3 DNA: TGTGCCAGCAGTTTATTGGGGACACCAAATGAAAAACTGTTTTTT. This encodes CASSLLGTPNEKLFF.